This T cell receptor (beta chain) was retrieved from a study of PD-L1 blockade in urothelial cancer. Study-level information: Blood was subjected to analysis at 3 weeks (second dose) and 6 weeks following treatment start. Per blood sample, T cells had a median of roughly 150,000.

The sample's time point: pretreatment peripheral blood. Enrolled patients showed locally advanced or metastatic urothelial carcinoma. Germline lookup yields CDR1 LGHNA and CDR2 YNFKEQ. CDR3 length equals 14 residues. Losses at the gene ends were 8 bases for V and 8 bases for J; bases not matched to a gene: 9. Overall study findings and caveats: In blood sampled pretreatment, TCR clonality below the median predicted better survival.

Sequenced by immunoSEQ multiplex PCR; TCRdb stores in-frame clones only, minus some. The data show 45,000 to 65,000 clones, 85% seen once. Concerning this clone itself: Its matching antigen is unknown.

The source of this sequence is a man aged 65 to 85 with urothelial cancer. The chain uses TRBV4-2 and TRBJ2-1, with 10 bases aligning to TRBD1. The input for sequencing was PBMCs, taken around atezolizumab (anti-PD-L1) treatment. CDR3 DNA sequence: TGTGCCAGCGGGCCGGGACAGGGGATCGATGAGCAGTTCTTC. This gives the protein CASGPGQGIDEQFF.